This T cell receptor beta chain was profiled in a study of blood T cell repertoires in COVID-19. Study-level information: Sources were T cells, B-cell-depleted T cells, or PBMCs; the material itself was cDNA or gDNA.

In the authors' workflow: Nucleated cell number was recorded as an estimate derived from reference gene primer amplification. The protocol was immunoSEQ multiplex PCR, while the TCRdb copy is restricted to in-frame clones and leaves out a portion. D and trimming were read from the DNA, whereas the V and J calls and clone size are those reported in that table. The sample has 200,000 to 250,000 clones; over 90% are singletons. This clone was observed a handful of times. This CDR3 is 16 amino acids long. Per the germline V gene, CDR1 is MNHNS and CDR2 is SASEGT. Trimming cost V 4 bases and J 0 bases, with 13 bases left between them.

V gene TRBV6-1 combines with J gene TRBJ1-5, with D perhaps matching TRBD1 (6 bases). Source material: peripheral blood. The source is a man aged 25-45 years with COVID-19, enrolled during active disease. CDR3 DNA: TGTGCCAGCAGTGCGGACAGTGGTTATAGCAATCAGCCCCAGCATTTT. Translated: CASSADSGYSNQPQHF.